The entry below gives a single TCR beta chain sequence along with its context. Germline CDR1 is SGHTA and CDR2 is FQGNSA. V trimming: 1 base; J trimming: 6 bases; junction bases outside the gene matches: 5. The CDR3 spans 15 residues. The data are from a study of control samples from healthy donors and cancer patients. Measured with immunoSEQ multiplex PCR; TCRdb has only the in-frame clones, and not every one. This sample carries about 28,000 clones, 91% of them seen once, and the ten largest clones take approximately 12%. The chain employs TRBV7-2 and TRBJ2-2, with 7 bases identical to TRBD2. This receptor was identified in a man aged 50 or older with lung cancer. The specimen was PBMCs. The CDR3 sequence: CASSLVWGRAGELFF. CDR3 nucleotides: TGTGCCAGCAGCTTAGTTTGGGGGAGGGCCGGGGAGCTGTTTTTT.